A single sample gave rise to the 27 T cell receptor beta chains below, sequenced in a study of shared clonotypes between healthy human individuals. The assay was immunoSEQ multiplex PCR, and TCRdb's table has in-frame clones only and misses some. The sample includes about 2.4 million clones, over 85% of them seen just once. The sequenced sample was naive CD4+ T cells from PBMCs. Subset specified: CD45RA+ positively selected. The receptors come from a young man in good health. Some clones in this sample may be carry-over from other donors' samples.

V gene TRBV18 combines with J gene TRBJ2-5, with D perhaps TRBD1 or TRBD2 (5 bases each). V dropped 0 bases and J dropped 4 bases, with 12 bases sitting between them. Germline V lookup: CDR1 KGHSH, CDR2 LQKENI. The CDR3 has 15 amino acids. The CDR3, as DNA: TGTGCCAGCTCACCACCGGGGGAGAGAGGAGAGACCCAGTACTTC. This codes for CASSPPGERGETQYF.

The chain employs TRBV7-3 and TRBJ2-1, with a weak D call TRBD2 (6 bases). The germline V gene has CDR1 SGHTA and CDR2 FQGTGA. Trimming took 5 bases from V and 3 from J, leaving 14 bases between them. The CDR3 has 15 residues. The DNA for the CDR3 is TGTGCCAGCAGCCCTAGCGCTTTACTCTACAATGAGCAGTTCTTC. Translating it yields CASSPSALLYNEQFF. Based on the CDR3 plus reference TRBV7-3 and TRBJ2-1, the full variable domain is GAGVSQTPSNKVTEKGKYVELRCDPISGHTALYWYRQSLGQGPEFLIYFQGTGAADDSGLPNDRFFAVRPEGSVSTLKIQRTERGDSAVYLCASSPSALLYNEQFFGPGTRLTVL.

The chain is built from TRBV2 and TRBJ2-7, with D tentatively TRBD2 (6 bases). The V and J ends lost 2 bases and 5 bases respectively, with 13 bases between them. The V gene's germline CDR1 is SNHLY and CDR2 FYNNEI. The CDR3 sequence is 14 residues long. CDR3 nucleotide sequence: TGTGCCAGCAGTGAACTACTCGGGAGTGACGAGCAGTACTTC. This sequence encodes CASSELLGSDEQYF.

The chain is built from TRBV7-9 and TRBJ1-2; D ambiguous. This CDR3 comprises 15 residues. Germline CDR1 SEHNR, CDR2 FQNEAQ (reference sequence). Trimming removed 0 bases from V and 4 bases from J, with 12 bases in between. CDR3 sequence: CASSLAQMAAYGYTF. Here the CDR3 DNA reads TGTGCCAGCAGCTTAGCGCAAATGGCAGCCTATGGCTACACCTTC.

The chain links TRBV6-1 to TRBJ2-7; 9 bases are a match to TRBD1. The J segment lost 6 bases and the V segment lost 4 bases, leaving 22 bases of the junction unmatched. CDR1 and CDR2 (germline): MNHNS, SASEGT. This CDR3 spans 19 amino acids. CDR3 residues: CASSVRSVPGTGRTGEQYF. The CDR3 DNA sequence: TGTGCCAGCAGTGTAAGGTCCGTTCCCGGGACAGGGAGAACGGGCGAGCAGTACTTC.

As to this clone: The identical CDR3 is also encoded by other nucleotide sequences in the sample. J is TRBJ2-2 and V is TRBV5-1; 11 bases align to TRBD2. This CDR3 has 15 residues. CDR1 is SGHRS and CDR2 is YFSETQ in the germline V gene. The junction had 0 bases not matched to a gene; V was cut back by 0 bases and J by 5 bases. The CDR3 nucleotides read TGCGCCAGCAGCTTGGGACTAGCGGGGACCGGGGAGCTGTTTTTT. This encodes CASSLGLAGTGELFF.

The chain carries TRBV4-1 and TRBJ2-6, with 11 bases fitting TRBD1. Per the germline V gene, CDR1 is MGHRA and CDR2 is YSYEKL. This CDR3 is 18 amino acids long. Trimming at V came to 2 bases and at J to 2 bases, leaving 5 bases not matched to a gene. The CDR3 sequence: CASSQPGQGAPGANVLTF. As DNA, the CDR3 is TGCGCCAGCAGCCAACCAGGACAGGGGGCGCCTGGGGCCAACGTCCTGACTTTC.

A remark on this clone: Other nucleotide sequences from this sample produce the same CDR3. The chain links TRBV27 to TRBJ2-1; D is ambiguous. The CDR3 has 13 residues. Trimming took off 3 bases at V and 4 bases at J, with 7 bases between the two ends. Germline V gene lookup returns CDR1 MNHEY and CDR2 SMNVEV (reference sequence). DNA of the CDR3: TGTGCCAGCAGTTTCCGTGGTTACAATGAGCAGTTCTTC. Translating gives CASSFRGYNEQFF.

The rearrangement uses TRBV4-1 and TRBJ2-5, with 7 nucleotides matching TRBD2. The assigned J gene may be wrong: the sequence end matches TRBJ2-7 better. CDR3 length: 16 amino acids. Germline CDR1 MGHRA, CDR2 YSYEKL. The CDR3 region has the DNA TGCGCCAGCAGCCAAGAACCGGGAGGCCTTTCCTACGAGCAGTACTTC. Translation: CASSQEPGGLSYEQYF.

Comment on this clone: The same CDR3 arises from other DNA sequences in this sample as well. The chain recombines TRBV28 with TRBJ1-5; D possibly corresponds to TRBD1 (5 bases). V lost 7 bases to trimming and J lost 7 bases, with 11 bases between them. CDR1 MDHEN and CDR2 SYDVKM come from the germline V gene. This CDR3 is built from 12 residues. The CDR3: CASTRGGQPQHF. The CDR3 bases are TGTGCCAGCACTCGGGGGGGGCAGCCCCAGCATTTT. The entire variable domain, with the rest obtained from reference TRBV28 and TRBJ1-5, is as follows: DVKVTQSSRYLVKRTGEKVFLECVQDMDHENMFWYRQDPGLGLRLIYFSYDVKMKEKGDIPEGYSVSREKKERFSLILESASTNQTSMYLCASTRGGQPQHFGDGTRLSIL.

The chain employs TRBV13 and TRBJ1-2, with D maybe TRBD1 (5 bases). CDR3 size: 14 residues. CDR1 is PRHDT, CDR2 FYEKMQ, per germline (reference sequence). Trimming stripped 2 bases from V and 4 bases from J, with 11 bases between. DNA for the CDR3: TGTGCCAGCAGCTTAAAAAGGGGACCCTATGGCTACACCTTC. This codes for CASSLKRGPYGYTF.

The chain is built from TRBV7-9 and TRBJ2-2, with D uncertain. This CDR3 contains 17 residues. Trimming removed 5 bases at V and 5 bases at J, with 21 bases between. The germline V gene encodes CDR1 SEHNR and CDR2 FQNEAQ (reference sequence). CDR3 sequence reads: CASSARRSTVLTGELFF. Here the CDR3 DNA reads TGTGCCAGCAGCGCCCGAAGGTCGACGGTATTGACCGGGGAGCTGTTTTTT.

This clone was seen a single time. The CDR3 is CASSVSGNYEQYF. The CDR3 coding sequence is TGTGCCAGCAGCGTTTCCGGAAACTACGAGCAGTACTTC. This chain joins TRBV9 and TRBJ2-7; D remains unclear. The CDR3 has 13 amino acids. The ends were cut back, 2 bases at V and 3 bases at J, with 9 bases in the middle. Germline V CDR1 and CDR2: SGDLS, YYNGEE.

The V and J genes are TRBV5-4 and TRBJ2-5; 8 nucleotides line up with TRBD1. The CDR3 has 16 residues. Losses at the gene ends were 3 bases for V and 5 bases for J; bases not matched to a gene: 12. CDR1 is SGHNT, CDR2 YYREEE, per germline (reference sequence). The CDR3 loop is CASSSITGGGWETQYF. The CDR3, as DNA: TGTGCCAGCAGCTCAATAACAGGGGGAGGATGGGAGACCCAGTACTTC.

The V gene is TRBV6-1, the J gene TRBJ2-1; possible D gene TRBD1, 5 bases. V lost 4 bases and J 0 bases, leaving 10 bases between the germline ends. This CDR3 spans 15 amino acids. Germline CDR1 is MNHNS and CDR2 is SASEGT. Here the CDR3 reads CASSVDTGSYNEQFF. Here the CDR3 DNA reads TGTGCCAGCAGTGTGGACACGGGCTCCTACAATGAGCAGTTCTTC.

With regard to this clone: The sample carries other DNA sequences with the same CDR3. The rearrangement links TRBV5-1 to TRBJ2-2, with D hard to call. Trimming took off 1 base at V and 0 bases at J, with 10 bases between the two ends. CDR1 is SGHRS, CDR2 YFSETQ, per germline. There are 16 residues in the CDR3. The CDR3 DNA follows: TGCGCCAGCAGCTTGCTGGTGGGCGCGAACACCGGGGAGCTGTTTTTT. This codes for CASSLLVGANTGELFF.

This chain connects TRBV5-1 to TRBJ2-5; D is possibly TRBD1 (6 bases). This CDR3 is built from 14 residues. Per the germline V gene, CDR1 is SGHRS and CDR2 is YFSETQ. The V and J ends lost 4 bases and 2 bases respectively, with 12 bases between them. The DNA of the CDR3 is TGCGCCAGCAGCCACGGGACAAAACAAGAGACCCAGTACTTC. This gives the protein CASSHGTKQETQYF.

The chain combines TRBV6-5 with TRBJ1-5; 9 bases line up with TRBD1. Per germline, CDR1 MNHEY and CDR2 SVGAGI. The CDR3 has 14 residues. Trimming removed 7 bases from V and 6 bases from J; junction bases left unmatched: 7. The CDR3 loop reads CASTERTGAQPQHF. CDR3 DNA sequence: TGTGCCAGCACCGAACGGACAGGGGCTCAGCCCCAGCATTTT.

The chain recombines TRBV27 with TRBJ2-7, with 10 bases matching TRBD1. Trimming cost V 5 bases and J 3 bases; bases outside gene matches: 7. This CDR3 spans 15 amino acids. Germline-derived CDR1 and CDR2 are MNHEY and SMNVEV (reference sequence). CDR3 region: CASSQPGQGHYEQYF. The CDR3 bases are TGTGCCAGCAGTCAGCCGGGACAGGGGCACTACGAGCAGTACTTC.

Worth noting for this clone: The same CDR3 arises from other DNA sequences in this sample as well. This rearrangement joins TRBV5-1 to TRBJ2-3; 8 bases fit TRBD1. Germline CDR1 SGHRS, CDR2 YFSETQ. This CDR3 has 16 amino acids. V lost 0 bases to trimming and J lost 1 base; unmatched junction nucleotides: 4. The DNA for the CDR3 is TGCGCCAGCAGCTTGGCGGGGACAGGTGGCACAGATACGCAGTATTTT. Translation gives CASSLAGTGGTDTQYF.

This rearrangement joins TRBV15 to TRBJ1-1; tentative D call: TRBD1 (5 bases). Germline CDR1 LNHNV, CDR2 YYDKDF (reference sequence). This CDR3 has 13 amino acids. With 5 bases removed from V and 4 bases from J, the gap between germline ends came to 11 bases. CDR3 bases: TGTGCCACCAGCCCAGGGAGGAGCACTGAAGCTTTCTTT. It encodes CATSPGRSTEAFF.

The J gene is TRBJ2-1, the V gene TRBV5-1, with 8 nucleotides matching TRBD2. Germline V lookup: CDR1 SGHRS, CDR2 YFSETQ. CDR3 length: 16 amino acids. The V and J ends lost 2 bases and 4 bases, in that order; junction bases with no gene match: 8. CDR3 loop: CASSFLAGFEYNEQFF. CDR3 nucleotides: TGCGCCAGCAGCTTTTTAGCGGGATTCGAGTACAATGAGCAGTTCTTC.

The chain couples TRBV4-3 to TRBJ2-7; 10 bases fit TRBD1. The CDR3 contains 14 residues. V lost 4 bases, J lost 6 bases, and 6 bases stayed unmatched. The germline V gene encodes CDR1 LGHNA and CDR2 YSLEER. In DNA form, the CDR3 reads TGCGCCAGCAGCCCTACAGGGACAGGGGTCGAGCAGTACTTC. As protein: CASSPTGTGVEQYF.

On this clone: The same CDR3 can be traced to other DNA sequences in this sample. The chain carries TRBV5-1 and TRBJ2-7, with 9 bases lining up with TRBD2. There are 14 residues in the CDR3. From germline, CDR1 is SGHRS and CDR2 YFSETQ. V was pared by 2 bases and J by 5 bases, with 5 bases of the junction left unmatched. The CDR3 spells CASSFSAGGNEQYF. The CDR3, as DNA: TGCGCCAGCAGCTTTTCCGCGGGGGGGAACGAGCAGTACTTC.

V and J are TRBV7-2 and TRBJ1-2, with no clear D. Germline-derived CDR1 and CDR2 are SGHTA and FQGNSA. Between the trimmed V and J ends, which lost 5 bases and 3 bases, there was a span of 13 bases. The CDR3 is made up of 14 amino acids. The CDR3 sequence is CASSATVADYGYTF. DNA of the CDR3: TGTGCCAGCAGCGCGACGGTGGCGGACTATGGCTACACCTTC.

For this clone: Within the sample, other DNA sequences also encode this same CDR3. J is TRBJ1-2 and V is TRBV14; unclear D gene. The V end lost 1 base, the J end lost 4 bases, and 4 bases lay between the germline ends. This CDR3 has 12 residues. Germline CDR1 reads SGHDN; CDR2 reads FVKESK. The CDR3 bases are TGTGCCAGCAGCCAAGGCCTCTATGGCTACACCTTC. Its protein is CASSQGLYGYTF.

The V call is TRBV5-4, the J call TRBJ2-7; D call uncertain. Per germline, CDR1 SGHNT and CDR2 YYREEE (reference sequence). The CDR3 runs to 15 residues. Trimming removed 4 bases from V and 3 bases from J, with 17 bases in between. CDR3 nucleotide sequence: TGTGCCAGCAGCCCCCCGGGTGGACGAAACTACGAGCAGTACTTC. Amino acids: CASSPPGGRNYEQYF.